This TCR beta chain was observed in a study of cytomegalovirus exposure and HLA in healthy donors. There are 14 residues in the CDR3. Germline V gene lookup returns CDR1 LNHDA and CDR2 SQIVND (reference sequence). Unmatched junction bases numbered 3, after V lost 6 bases and J lost 2 bases. PCR primers comprised 60 Vbeta and 13 Jbeta primers. The data were produced by immunoSEQ multiplex PCR, yet TCRdb's version contains in-frame clones alone and is incomplete. The data show around 140,000 clones, about 80% seen once. The sample taken for sequencing was PBMCs. The V call is TRBV19, the J call TRBJ2-2, with 7 nucleotides matching TRBD1. The receptor comes from a woman aged 55-75 years in good health and CMV-seropositive. CDR3 residues: CASSSGGNTGELFF. The CDR3 DNA reads as TGTGCCAGTAGCTCAGGGGGAAACACCGGGGAGCTGTTTTTT.